This entry features one T cell receptor (beta chain) sequence. Its matching antigen is unknown. The germline CDR1 and CDR2 sequences are SGHDN and FVKESK. The ends lost 4 bases at V and 0 bases at J; junction bases unmatched: 7. This CDR3 has 16 amino acids. What was sequenced were expressed TCRB transcripts, since all of the isolated RNA had been reverse transcribed. TCRdb keeps only in-frame clones here, not all; method: immunoSEQ multiplex PCR. This table has 850,000 to 900,000 clones, roughly 15% appearing once. This record comes from a study of beta chain features in type 1 diabetes. Study observations and caveats: Type 1 diabetes patients had TCRB CDR3s that were shorter (moderately but significantly so) in all four CD4+ subsets.

The V call is TRBV14, the J call TRBJ2-3, with 7 bases lining up with TRBD1. The receptor's source is a woman aged 18-29 years in good health. The sample comprised naive CD4+ T cells from blood. CDR3: CASSPLRGQSTDTQYF. DNA for the CDR3: TGTGCCAGCAGCCCCCTACGGGGACAGAGCACAGATACGCAGTATTTT. Full variable domain (rest looked up from reference TRBV14 and TRBJ2-3): EAGVTQFPSHSVIEKGQTVTLRCDPISGHDNLYWYRRVMGKEIKFLLHFVKESKQDESGMPNNRFLAERTGGTYSTLKVQPAELEDSGVYFCASSPLRGQSTDTQYFGPGTRLTVL.